Following are 10 T cell receptor beta chains from one sample sequenced in a study of tumor-infiltrating lymphocytes in primary liver carcinoma. Between about 20 and 30 mg of unsorted bulk tissue served as the source from which RNA and DNA were co-extracted. A primer in the constant region served to generate TCR beta cDNA from 500 to 600 ng of total RNA. Three nested multiplex PCR rounds, a slightly modified ARM-PCR method, built the TCR beta libraries. Amplification in the first two PCR rounds was performed using TRBV1-TRBV30 forward primers and a C-beta reverse primer for approximately 10 cycles each. TCRdb reprocessed the multiplex PCR reads with MiXCR, giving one entry per CDR3 protein. The table shows 100,000 to 150,000 distinct CDR3 sequences, with 55% to 75% occurring only once. The sequencing sample was made of liver tumor tissue from sampling region 3. This sample's subset: tumor region T3, left-lateral pole. Receptors originate from a woman aged 55-75 years with primary liver carcinoma and hepatitis B virus infection.

In regard to this clonotype: A junction end diverges from the germline sequence, so it may reflect a read error. This chain uses TRBV11-2 with TRBJ2-3; perhaps TRBD2 as D (6 bases). Germline V lookup: CDR1 SGHAT, CDR2 FQNNGV. The CDR3 is made up of 17 amino acids. The CDR3 bases are TGTGCCAGCAGCTTAGGGGGACTGACGTACGCGTCAGATACGCACTATTTT. The encoded protein is CASSLGGLTYASDTHYF.

With regard to this clonotype: Just one base apart from a much larger clone, this may be a read error. V gene TRBV5-6 combines with J gene TRBJ1-6; possibly TRBD1 for D (6 bases). Germline CDR1 is SGHDT and CDR2 is YYEEEE. This CDR3 has 16 amino acids. CDR3 amino acids: CASSSTGRSHNSPLHF. In DNA form, the CDR3 reads TGTGCCAGCAGCTCGACAGGCCGCTCCCATAATTCACCCCTCCACTTT.

This clonotype was seen a handful of times. The genes are TRBV24-1 and TRBJ2-4, with TRBD1 identical over 7 bases. The CDR3 loop spans 15 amino acids. Germline values: CDR1 KGHDR, CDR2 SFDVKD. J gave up 7 bases and V 3 bases, and 8 bases lay outside the gene matches. CDR3 amino acids: CATSDQGTEGNIQYF. The CDR3 DNA sequence: TGTGCCACCAGTGATCAAGGGACAGAGGGGAACATTCAGTACTTC.

Concerning this clonotype itself: Possible read error: a much larger clone is one base away. The chain has TRBV7-8 and TRBJ2-7; 7 nucleotides line up with TRBD2. Germline CDR1 reads SGHVS; CDR2 reads FQNEAQ. The CDR3 runs 12 residues. The ends lost 8 bases at V and 8 bases at J; junction bases unmatched: 9. CDR3 in DNA: TGTGCCAGCGGAAAAGGGGAGGGACAGCAGTACTTC. Translation: CASGKGEGQQYF. Looking up the rest from reference TRBV7-8 and TRBJ2-7 gives the full variable domain: GAGVSQSPRYKVAKRGQDVALRCDPISGHVSLFWYQQALGQGPEFLTYFQNEAQLDKSGLPSDRFFAERPEGSVSTLKIQRTQQEDSAVYLCASGKGEGQQYFGPGTRLTVT.

This clonotype occurred many times. This chain links TRBV11-2 with TRBJ2-5; D call uncertain. This CDR3 is 15 amino acids long. Trimming left V 1 base short and J 1 base short, with 10 bases between. Germline CDR1 reads SGHAT; CDR2 reads FQNNGV. The CDR3 nucleotides read TGTGCCAGCAGCTTAGGCCCCCAGTCCCAAGAGACCCAGTACTTC. Amino acid sequence: CASSLGPQSQETQYF.

A remark on this clonotype: Its ends do not fully match the called genes, so a read error is possible. The chain carries TRBV11-2 and TRBJ1-5; D is possibly TRBD1 (6 bases). The CDR3 consists of 15 residues. Germline V gene lookup returns CDR1 SGHAT and CDR2 FQNNGV. The CDR3 is CASSPRGGDNQPQRF. CDR3 sequence (DNA): TGTGCCAGCTCCCCTAGGGGAGGGGACAATCAGCCCCAGCGTTTT.

Turning to this clonotype: At one of its ends the junction is not consistent with the germline gene, which may arise from a read error. This chain joins TRBV28 and TRBJ1-2; D ambiguous. There are 13 residues in the CDR3. Germline CDR1 is MDHEN and CDR2 is SYDVKM. This CDR3 reads CAISFGRINGYTF. CDR3 DNA sequence: TGTGCCATCAGTTTTGGAAGAATTAATGGCTACACCTTC.

Worth noting for this clonotype: It may be a read error: a sequence one base away is much more abundant. The rearrangement links TRBV7-8 to TRBJ2-3; unclear D gene. The CDR3 runs 14 residues. The germline V gene encodes CDR1 SGHVS and CDR2 FQNEAQ. The CDR3 DNA sequence: TGTACCAGCAGCCCCACCCCTAGCACAGATACGCAGTATTTT. Its translation: CTSSPTPSTDTQYF.

Worth noting for this clonotype: The conserved final phenylalanine or tryptophan is absent from the CDR3, which likely points to a read error. The chain couples TRBV28 to TRBJ2-5; D unresolved. V lost 5 bases to trimming and J lost 5 bases, with 12 bases between them. This CDR3 comprises 13 residues. Germline loops: CDR1 MDHEN, CDR2 SYDVKM. The CDR3 DNA reads TGTGCCAGCAGTCACTCCGAGGTGGAGACCCAGTACTCC. Protein sequence: CASSHSEVETQYS.

In this sample, this clonotype turned up a few times. V gene TRBV5-6 combines with J gene TRBJ2-5; D not resolved. Looked up from germline, CDR1 is SGHDT and CDR2 is YYEEEE. CDR3 size: 13 residues. Trimming shortened V by 4 bases and J by 4 bases, and 11 bases separated the two germline ends. The CDR3, as DNA: TGTGCCAGCAGCGTGGGCAGGTTAGAGACCCAGTACTTC. It specifies CASSVGRLETQYF.